Following are 5 T cell receptor beta chains from one sample sequenced in a study of blood T cell repertoires in COVID-19. TCRdb's copy holds only in-frame clones and misses some; the assay was immunoSEQ multiplex PCR. Here the sample spans just over 90,000 clones, approximately 76% being singletons. The sequencing sample was made of peripheral blood. The origin of the receptors is a man in his sixties or seventies with acute or convalescent COVID-19.

The CDR3 spells CASSLRGAGYGTEAFF. For the CDR3, the DNA is TGTGCCAGCAGCCTACGCGGTGCGGGGTACGGCACTGAAGCTTTCTTT. V usage is TRBV9 and J usage is TRBJ1-1; D call uncertain. The CDR3 covers 16 residues. Germline values: CDR1 SGDLS, CDR2 YYNGEE. Trimming pared 4 bases from V and 4 bases from J, leaving 20 bases between.

The chain links TRBV27 to TRBJ2-7; possibly TRBD1 for D (7 bases). Per germline, CDR1 MNHEY and CDR2 SMNVEV (reference sequence). V was clipped by 3 bases and J by 0 bases, with 12 bases between them. This CDR3 spans 15 amino acids. The CDR3 loop is CASSFQGGLSYEQYF. CDR3 in DNA: TGTGCCAGCAGTTTCCAGGGGGGCCTCTCCTACGAGCAGTACTTC.

The chain carries TRBV7-2 and TRBJ1-2; no definite D call. Deletions cut 3 bases from V and 6 bases from J, with 14 bases between. Germline CDR1 and CDR2: SGHTA and FQGNSA. CDR3 length: 14 residues. This chain's CDR3 is CASSFLRLIDGYTF. The DNA for the CDR3 is TGTGCCAGCAGCTTCCTCAGGCTTATAGATGGCTACACCTTC.

The J gene is TRBJ1-2, the V gene TRBV29-1, with TRBD1 matching 9 bases. Germline lookup yields CDR1 SQVTM and CDR2 ANQGSEA. This CDR3 region has 15 residues. V trimming: 0 bases; J trimming: 2 bases; junction bases outside the gene matches: 4. The CDR3 loop is CSVEDRGTGNYGYTF. The CDR3 coding sequence is TGCAGCGTTGAAGATCGGGGGACAGGGAACTATGGCTACACCTTC.

The chain joins TRBV3-1 (or the pseudogene TRBV3-2) to TRBJ2-5; no clear D gene. The germline V gene has CDR1 LGHDT and CDR2 YNNKEL (reference sequence). Trimming removed 1 base at V and 7 bases at J, with 10 bases between. The CDR3 runs to 13 residues. The CDR3 loop is CASSQATAGTQYF. CDR3 sequence (DNA): TGTGCCAGCAGCCAAGCAACCGCCGGGACCCAGTACTTC.